This T cell receptor beta chain was sequenced during a study of cytomegalovirus exposure and HLA in healthy donors. Background on the study: The early release's HLA-typed donors yielded approximately 82 million unique TCRs.

The primer mix had 60 Vbeta and 13 Jbeta primers. TCRdb's table, derived via immunoSEQ multiplex PCR, lists solely in-frame clones and lacks some. Of 110,000 to 150,000 clones in the sample, more than 75% are singletons; the top ten hold around 2.9%. Whole-study findings and limits: Researchers had no immune exposure information except CMV serostatus available. Trimming of TCR beta V- and J-genes showed a link, identified in a later analysis, to a missense DCLRE1C variant. Rates of TCR association differed by HLA locus in a later analysis, with DRB1 highest and HLA-C lowest.

With respect to this clone: The antigen is unknown.

CDR3 length: 13 amino acids. Germline-derived CDR1 and CDR2 are SGHDN and FVKESK. Trimming shortened V by 4 bases and J by 0 bases, and 7 bases separated the two germline ends. Material: PBMCs. This receptor was obtained from a female donor in good health and CMV-seronegative. This chain joins TRBV14 and TRBJ2-7; D uncertain. CDR3 protein: CASSPPNSYEQYF. CDR3 bases: TGTGCCAGCAGCCCCCCAAACTCCTACGAGCAGTACTTC. Full variable domain (outside the CDR3, taken from reference TRBV14 and TRBJ2-7): EAGVTQFPSHSVIEKGQTVTLRCDPISGHDNLYWYRRVMGKEIKFLLHFVKESKQDESGMPNNRFLAERTGGTYSTLKVQPAELEDSGVYFCASSPPNSYEQYFGPGTRLTVT.